One sample yielded the 7 T cell receptor beta chains listed below, sequenced in a study of shared clonotypes between healthy human individuals. Using immunoSEQ multiplex PCR, the repertoire was profiled, and TCRdb retains in-frame clones only, with some absent. The sample holds approximately 2.5 million clones, approximately 94% seen once. Specimen: naive CD4+ T cells from PBMCs. This sample's subset: CD45RA+ positively selected. The source of these receptors is a man between 18 and 35 years old in good health. Some clones in this sample may be carry-over from other donors' samples.

The V and J genes are TRBV28 and TRBJ2-3, with 7 bases fitting TRBD1. This CDR3 region has 15 residues. The germline V gene has CDR1 MDHEN and CDR2 SYDVKM. Trimming removed 6 bases from V and 4 bases from J; junction bases left unmatched: 10. In nucleotides, the CDR3 is TGTGCCAGCAGCATGGGACAGTCAGGGTCAGATACGCAGTATTTT. Amino acid sequence: CASSMGQSGSDTQYF.

This CDR3 is CASSGETQYF. CDR3 DNA sequence: TGTGCCAGCAGCGGAGAGACCCAGTACTTC. The V gene is TRBV14, the J gene TRBJ2-5, with unresolved D. The CDR3 is 10 amino acids. The germline V gene has CDR1 SGHDN and CDR2 FVKESK. Trimming stripped 5 bases from V and 4 bases from J, with 2 bases between. Looking up the rest from reference TRBV14 and TRBJ2-5 gives the full variable domain: EAGVTQFPSHSVIEKGQTVTLRCDPISGHDNLYWYRRVMGKEIKFLLHFVKESKQDESGMPNNRFLAERTGGTYSTLKVQPAELEDSGVYFCASSGETQYFGPGTRLLVL.

The chain links TRBV7-2 to TRBJ1-1, with TRBD1 as a possible D gene (5 bases). Germline lookup yields CDR1 SGHTA and CDR2 FQGNSA. The CDR3 extends over 14 amino acids. V shed 2 bases and J shed 3 bases, with 10 bases lying between them. Here the CDR3 DNA reads TGTGCCAGCAGCTTACATGGGACGGACACTGAAGCTTTCTTT. Protein product: CASSLHGTDTEAFF.

The V and J genes are TRBV7-9 and TRBJ2-3; possible D gene TRBD2, 6 bases. The germline V gene encodes CDR1 SEHNR and CDR2 FQNEAQ (reference sequence). The CDR3 runs 14 residues. Trimming cost V 5 bases and J 2 bases, with 11 bases left between them. CDR3 in DNA: TGTGCCAGCAGCACTCGACTAGACACAGATACGCAGTATTTT. Protein sequence: CASSTRLDTDTQYF.

CDR3 in amino acids: CASSWTPHFTIYF. The CDR3 DNA follows: TGCGCCAGCAGCTGGACCCCCCACTTCACCATATATTTT. V is TRBV5-1 and J is TRBJ1-3; D is unclear. With 3 bases removed from V and 9 bases from J, the gap between germline ends came to 13 bases. The CDR3 sequence is 13 residues long. CDR1 is SGHRS, CDR2 YFSETQ, per germline. Looking up the rest from reference TRBV5-1 and TRBJ1-3 gives the full variable domain: KAGVTQTPRYLIKTRGQQVTLSCSPISGHRSVSWYQQTPGQGLQFLFEYFSETQRNKGNFPGRFSGRQFSNSRSEMNVSTLELGDSALYLCASSWTPHFTIYFGEGSWLTVV.

This clone has a single count. This same CDR3 is encoded by further DNA sequences in the sample. The chain combines TRBV6-4 with TRBJ1-1; the D gene is possibly TRBD1 (6 bases). CDR3 length: 13 amino acids. Trimming stripped 6 bases from V and 5 bases from J, with 13 bases between. CDR1 is MRHNA, CDR2 SNTAGT, per germline. The CDR3 DNA is TGTGCCAGCAGCAGACAGGTCGGGACTGAAGCTTTCTTT. It is translated as CASSRQVGTEAFF.

The V call is TRBV18, the J call TRBJ1-1, with D possibly matching TRBD1 (5 bases). This CDR3 region has 15 residues. Trimming cost V 4 bases and J 5 bases, with 17 bases left between them. Germline V CDR1 and CDR2: KGHSH, LQKENI. CDR3 sequence (DNA): TGTGCCAGCTCACGAGCCCGGGGGGGGGAGACTGAAGCTTTCTTT. Amino acid sequence: CASSRARGGETEAFF.